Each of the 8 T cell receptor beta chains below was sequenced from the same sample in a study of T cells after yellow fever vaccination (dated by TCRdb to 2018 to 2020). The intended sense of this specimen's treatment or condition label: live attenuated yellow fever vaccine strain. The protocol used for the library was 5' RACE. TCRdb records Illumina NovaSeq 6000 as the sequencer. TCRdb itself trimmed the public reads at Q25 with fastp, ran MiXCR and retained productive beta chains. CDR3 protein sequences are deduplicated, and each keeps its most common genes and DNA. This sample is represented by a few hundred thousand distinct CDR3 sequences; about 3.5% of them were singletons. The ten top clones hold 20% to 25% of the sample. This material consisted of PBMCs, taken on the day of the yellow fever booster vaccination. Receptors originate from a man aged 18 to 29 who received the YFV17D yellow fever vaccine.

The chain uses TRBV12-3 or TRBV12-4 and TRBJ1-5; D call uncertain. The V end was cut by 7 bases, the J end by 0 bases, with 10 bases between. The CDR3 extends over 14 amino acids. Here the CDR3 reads CASNSYDSNQPQHF. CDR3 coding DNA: TGTGCCAGCAACTCGTACGATAGCAATCAGCCCCAGCATTTT.

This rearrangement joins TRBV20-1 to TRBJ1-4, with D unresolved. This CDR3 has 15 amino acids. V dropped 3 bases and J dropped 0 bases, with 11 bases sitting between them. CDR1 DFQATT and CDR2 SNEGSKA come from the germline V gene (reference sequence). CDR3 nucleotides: TGCAGTGCTAGGATCGACGGCGCAACTAATGAAAAACTGTTTTTT. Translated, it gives CSARIDGATNEKLFF.

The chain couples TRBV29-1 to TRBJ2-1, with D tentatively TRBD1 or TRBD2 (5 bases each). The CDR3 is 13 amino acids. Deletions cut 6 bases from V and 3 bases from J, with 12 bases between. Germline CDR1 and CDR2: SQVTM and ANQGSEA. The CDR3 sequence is CSVAMGDYNEQFF. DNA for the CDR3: TGCAGCGTAGCGATGGGGGACTACAATGAGCAGTTCTTC.

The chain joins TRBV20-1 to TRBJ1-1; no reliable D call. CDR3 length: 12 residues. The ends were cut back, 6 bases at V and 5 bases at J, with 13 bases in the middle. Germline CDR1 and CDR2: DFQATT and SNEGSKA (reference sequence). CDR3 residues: CSAGRPGTEAFF. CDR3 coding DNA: TGCAGTGCAGGGCGCCCGGGGACTGAAGCTTTCTTT.

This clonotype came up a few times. In nucleotides, the CDR3 is TGTGCCAGCAGCTCGGACCGGGGACAAGAGACCCAGTACTTC. The encoded protein is CASSSDRGQETQYF. V usage is TRBV7-2 and J usage is TRBJ2-5; D might be TRBD2 (5 bases). The CDR3 is 14 amino acids. Germline V gene data show CDR1 as SGHTA and CDR2 as FQGNSA. V shed 4 bases and J shed 2 bases, with 11 bases lying between them.

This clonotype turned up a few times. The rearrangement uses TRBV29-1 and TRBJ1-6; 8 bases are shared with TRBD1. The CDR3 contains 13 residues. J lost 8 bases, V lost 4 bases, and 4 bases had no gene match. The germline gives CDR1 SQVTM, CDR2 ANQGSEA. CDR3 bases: TGCAGCGTTGCTCAGGGGGCTGATTCACCCCTCCACTTT. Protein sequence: CSVAQGADSPLHF.

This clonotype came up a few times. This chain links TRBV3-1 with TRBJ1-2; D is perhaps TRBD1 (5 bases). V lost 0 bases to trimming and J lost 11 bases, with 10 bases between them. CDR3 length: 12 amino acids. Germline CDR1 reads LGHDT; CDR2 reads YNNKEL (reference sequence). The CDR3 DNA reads TGTGCCAGCAGCCAAGATCCCCAGGGTTACACCTTC. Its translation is CASSQDPQGYTF.

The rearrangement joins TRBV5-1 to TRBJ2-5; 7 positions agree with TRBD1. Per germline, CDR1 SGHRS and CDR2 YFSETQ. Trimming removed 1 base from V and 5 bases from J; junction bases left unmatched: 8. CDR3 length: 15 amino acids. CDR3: CASSLSRGGGETQYF. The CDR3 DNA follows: TGCGCCAGCAGCTTGAGTAGAGGGGGCGGTGAGACCCAGTACTTC.